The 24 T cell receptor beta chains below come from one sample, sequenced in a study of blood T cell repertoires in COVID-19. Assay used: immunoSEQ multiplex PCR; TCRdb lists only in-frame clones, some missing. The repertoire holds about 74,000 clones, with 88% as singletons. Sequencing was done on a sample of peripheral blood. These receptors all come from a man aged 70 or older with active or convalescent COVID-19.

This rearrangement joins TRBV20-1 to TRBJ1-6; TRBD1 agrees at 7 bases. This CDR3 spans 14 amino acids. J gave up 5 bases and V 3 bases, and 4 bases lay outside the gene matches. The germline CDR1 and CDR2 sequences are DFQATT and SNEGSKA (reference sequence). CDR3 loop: CSASRTGHNSPLHF. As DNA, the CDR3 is TGCAGTGCTAGTAGGACAGGACATAATTCACCCCTCCACTTT.

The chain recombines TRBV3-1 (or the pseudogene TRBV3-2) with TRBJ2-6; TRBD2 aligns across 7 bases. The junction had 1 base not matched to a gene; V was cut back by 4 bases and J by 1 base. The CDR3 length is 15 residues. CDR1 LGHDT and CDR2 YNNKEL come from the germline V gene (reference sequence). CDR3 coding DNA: TGTGCCAGCAGCCTGGGGGGGTCTGGGGCCAACGTCCTGACTTTC. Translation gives CASSLGGSGANVLTF.

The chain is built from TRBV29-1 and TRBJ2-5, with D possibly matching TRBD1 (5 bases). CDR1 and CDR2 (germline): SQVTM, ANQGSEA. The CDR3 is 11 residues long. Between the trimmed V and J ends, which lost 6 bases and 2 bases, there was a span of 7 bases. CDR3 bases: TGCAGCGTCAGGGTACAAGAGACCCAGTACTTC. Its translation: CSVRVQETQYF. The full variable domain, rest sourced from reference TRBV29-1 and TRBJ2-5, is SAVISQKPSRDICQRGTSLTIQCQVDSQVTMMFWYRQQPGQSLTLIATANQGSEATYESGFVIDKFPISRPNLTFSTLTVSNMSPEDSSIYLCSVRVQETQYFGPGTRLLVL.

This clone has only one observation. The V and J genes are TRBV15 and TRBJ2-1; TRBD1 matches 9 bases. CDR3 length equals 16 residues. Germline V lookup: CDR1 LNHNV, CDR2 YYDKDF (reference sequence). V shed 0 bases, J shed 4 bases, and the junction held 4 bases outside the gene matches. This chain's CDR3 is CATSRDHGTGYNEQFF. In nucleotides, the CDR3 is TGTGCCACCAGCAGAGATCATGGGACAGGGTACAATGAGCAGTTCTTC.

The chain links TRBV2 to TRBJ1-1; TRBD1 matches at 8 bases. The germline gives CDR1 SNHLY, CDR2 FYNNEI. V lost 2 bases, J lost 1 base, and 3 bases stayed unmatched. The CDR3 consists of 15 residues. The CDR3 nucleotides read TGTGCCAGCAGTGAACAGGGGGCGCGGAACACTGAAGCTTTCTTT. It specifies CASSEQGARNTEAFF.

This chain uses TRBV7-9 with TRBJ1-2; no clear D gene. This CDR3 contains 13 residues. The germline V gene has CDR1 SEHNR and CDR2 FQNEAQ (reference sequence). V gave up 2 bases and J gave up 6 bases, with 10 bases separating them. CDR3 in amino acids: CASSLLGVNGYTF. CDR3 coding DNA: TGTGCCAGCAGCTTACTCGGGGTGAATGGCTACACCTTC.

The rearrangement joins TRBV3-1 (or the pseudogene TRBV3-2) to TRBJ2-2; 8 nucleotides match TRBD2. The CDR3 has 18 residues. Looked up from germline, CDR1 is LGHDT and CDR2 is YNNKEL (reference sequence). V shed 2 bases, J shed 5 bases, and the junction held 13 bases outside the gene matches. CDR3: CASSQSPRAGGRTGELFF. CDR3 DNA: TGTGCCAGCAGCCAATCTCCCAGGGCGGGAGGAAGGACCGGGGAGCTGTTTTTT.

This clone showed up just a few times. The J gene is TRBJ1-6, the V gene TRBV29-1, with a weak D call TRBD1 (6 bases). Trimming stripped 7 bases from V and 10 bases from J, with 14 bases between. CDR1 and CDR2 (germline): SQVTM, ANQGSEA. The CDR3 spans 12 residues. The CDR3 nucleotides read TGCAGCGGCGGCAGACAGGAGTCACCCCTCCACTTT. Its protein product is CSGGRQESPLHF.

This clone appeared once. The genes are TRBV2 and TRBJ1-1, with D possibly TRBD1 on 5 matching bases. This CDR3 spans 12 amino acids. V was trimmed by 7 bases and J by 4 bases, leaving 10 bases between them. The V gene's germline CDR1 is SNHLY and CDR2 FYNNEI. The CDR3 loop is CASMGGLTEAFF. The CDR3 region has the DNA TGTGCCAGCATGGGGGGACTCACTGAAGCTTTCTTT.

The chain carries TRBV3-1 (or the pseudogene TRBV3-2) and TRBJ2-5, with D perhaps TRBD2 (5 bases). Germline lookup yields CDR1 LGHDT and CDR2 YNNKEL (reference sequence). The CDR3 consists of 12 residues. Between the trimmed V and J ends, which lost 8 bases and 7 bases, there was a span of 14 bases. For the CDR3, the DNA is TGTGCCAGCCGGGGTCCGGCTGGGACCCAGTACTTC. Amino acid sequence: CASRGPAGTQYF.

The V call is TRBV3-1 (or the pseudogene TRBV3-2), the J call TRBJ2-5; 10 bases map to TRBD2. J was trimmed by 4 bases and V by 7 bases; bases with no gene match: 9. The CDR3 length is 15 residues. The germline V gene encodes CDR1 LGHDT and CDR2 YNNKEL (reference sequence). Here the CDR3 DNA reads TGTGCCAGCACCTCTAGCGGGAGCGGGGGAGAGACCCAGTACTTC. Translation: CASTSSGSGGETQYF.

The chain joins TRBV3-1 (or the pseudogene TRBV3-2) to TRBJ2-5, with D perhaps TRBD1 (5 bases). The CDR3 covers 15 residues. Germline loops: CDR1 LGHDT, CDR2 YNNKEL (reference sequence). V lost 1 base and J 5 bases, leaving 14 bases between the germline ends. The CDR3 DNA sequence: TGTGCCAGCAGCCAAGGAGGCAGGGCCCCCGAGACCCAGTACTTC. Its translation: CASSQGGRAPETQYF.

CDR3 nucleotide sequence: TGTGCCAGCACTCCAGGAGCGGGAACCGGGGAGCTGTTTTTT. This translates into CASTPGAGTGELFF. The rearrangement uses TRBV7-3 and TRBJ2-2; 7 nucleotides line up with TRBD2. V lost 7 bases to trimming and J lost 5 bases; unmatched junction nucleotides: 7. The germline V gene encodes CDR1 SGHTA and CDR2 FQGTGA. This CDR3 has 14 amino acids.

The CDR3 DNA reads as TGTGCCAGTAGTACCTCTTCAGGGGGACAGCCCCAGCATTTT. Amino acid sequence: CASSTSSGGQPQHF. The gene calls are TRBV19 and TRBJ1-5, with 7 nucleotides matching TRBD1. Germline assignment: CDR1 LNHDA and CDR2 SQIVND (reference sequence). The CDR3 covers 14 residues. V lost 4 bases to trimming and J lost 7 bases; unmatched junction nucleotides: 7.

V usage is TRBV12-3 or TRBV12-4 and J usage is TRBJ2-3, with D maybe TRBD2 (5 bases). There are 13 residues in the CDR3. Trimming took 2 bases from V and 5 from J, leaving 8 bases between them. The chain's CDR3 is CASSLRGLDTQYF. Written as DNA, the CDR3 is TGTGCCAGCAGTTTACGGGGATTAGATACGCAGTATTTT.

The CDR3, as DNA: TGCAGTGCTAGGCGTACCGGGGAGCTGTTTTTT. This translates into CSARRTGELFF. The chain employs TRBV20-1 and TRBJ2-2; D is uncertain. CDR3 length: 11 residues. Trimming left V 3 bases short and J 5 bases short, with 4 bases between. The germline gives CDR1 DFQATT, CDR2 SNEGSKA (reference sequence).

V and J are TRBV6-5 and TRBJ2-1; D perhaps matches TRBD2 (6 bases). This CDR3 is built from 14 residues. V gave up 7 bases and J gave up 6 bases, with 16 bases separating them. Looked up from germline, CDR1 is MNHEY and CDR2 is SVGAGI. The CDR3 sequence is CASTALGLRNEQFF. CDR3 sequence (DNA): TGTGCCAGCACTGCGTTGGGACTTCGCAATGAGCAGTTCTTC.

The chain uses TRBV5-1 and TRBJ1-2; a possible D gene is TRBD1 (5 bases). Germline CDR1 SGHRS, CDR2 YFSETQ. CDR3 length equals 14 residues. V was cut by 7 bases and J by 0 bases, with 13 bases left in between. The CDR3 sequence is CASGRGDPNYGYTF. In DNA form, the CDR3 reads TGCGCCAGCGGCCGCGGGGACCCTAACTATGGCTACACCTTC.

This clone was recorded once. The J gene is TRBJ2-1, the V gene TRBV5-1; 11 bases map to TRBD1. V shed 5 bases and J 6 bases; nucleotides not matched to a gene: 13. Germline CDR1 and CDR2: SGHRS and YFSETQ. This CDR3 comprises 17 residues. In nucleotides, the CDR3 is TGCGCCAGCAGGTATGATGGACAGGGGGCGCATTTCAATGAGCAGTTCTTC. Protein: CASRYDGQGAHFNEQFF.

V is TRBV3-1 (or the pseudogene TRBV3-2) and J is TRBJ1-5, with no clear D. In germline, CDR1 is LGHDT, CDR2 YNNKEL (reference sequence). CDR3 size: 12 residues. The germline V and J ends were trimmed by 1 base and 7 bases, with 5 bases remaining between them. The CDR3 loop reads CASSQGEQPQHF. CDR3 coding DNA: TGTGCCAGCAGCCAAGGAGAACAGCCCCAGCATTTT.

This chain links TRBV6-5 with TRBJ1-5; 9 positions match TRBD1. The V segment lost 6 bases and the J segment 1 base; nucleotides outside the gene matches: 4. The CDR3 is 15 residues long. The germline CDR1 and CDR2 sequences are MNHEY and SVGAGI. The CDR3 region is CASSGGQGSNQPQHF. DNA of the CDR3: TGTGCCAGCAGCGGTGGACAGGGGAGCAATCAGCCCCAGCATTTT.

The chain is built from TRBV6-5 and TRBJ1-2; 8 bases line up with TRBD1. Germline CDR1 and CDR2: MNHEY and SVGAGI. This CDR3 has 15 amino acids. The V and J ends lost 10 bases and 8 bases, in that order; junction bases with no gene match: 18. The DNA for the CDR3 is TGTGCCACCCCTCCAACAGGGGGAACCCCTTGGGGCTACACCTTC. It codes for CATPPTGGTPWGYTF.

Here the CDR3 DNA reads TGTGCCAGCAGCTTCGACAGGGTGGGGAATGAGCAGTTCTTC. This encodes CASSFDRVGNEQFF. This chain connects TRBV11-2 to TRBJ2-1; TRBD1 matches 7 bases. Germline V lookup: CDR1 SGHAT, CDR2 FQNNGV. V shed 3 bases, J shed 7 bases, and the junction held 6 bases outside the gene matches. The CDR3 covers 14 residues. The full variable domain, rest sourced from reference TRBV11-2 and TRBJ2-1, is EAGVAQSPRYKIIEKRQSVAFWCNPISGHATLYWYQQILGQGPKLLIQFQNNGVVDDSQLPKDRFSAERLKGVDSTLKIQPAKLEDSAVYLCASSFDRVGNEQFFGPGTRLTVL.

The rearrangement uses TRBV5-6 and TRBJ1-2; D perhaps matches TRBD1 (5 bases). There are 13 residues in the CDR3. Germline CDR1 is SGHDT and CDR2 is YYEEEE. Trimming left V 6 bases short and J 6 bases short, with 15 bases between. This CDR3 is CASTPGRRDGYTF. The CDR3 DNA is TGTGCCAGCACCCCGGGCCGCAGGGATGGCTACACCTTC.